Detailed here is one TCR beta chain. The data derive from a study of blood T cell repertoires in COVID-19. Study overall: The analysed material was cDNA or gDNA that came from T cells, B-cell-depleted T cells, or PBMCs.

Study processing details: It was from reference gene primer amplification that nucleated cell counts were estimated. Libraries were prepared by immunoSEQ multiplex PCR; TCRdb keeps only in-frame clonotypes and omits some of them. V, J and clone size were drawn from that table, and D and trimming were deduced from the DNA. This table holds 50,000 to 75,000 clones, 91% found once. Germline CDR1 is MNHNY and CDR2 is SVGAGI (reference sequence). The V end lost 4 bases, the J end lost 0 bases, and 13 bases lay between the germline ends. The CDR3 runs to 15 residues. The sequencing input was peripheral blood. This TCR came from a human donor in a cohort sampled during active COVID-19. This chain joins TRBV6-6 and TRBJ2-7, with D possibly TRBD1 on 5 matching bases. The CDR3 reads CASSSPRQGSYEQYF. CDR3 nucleotides: TGTGCCAGCAGTTCCCCCCGCCAGGGCTCCTACGAGCAGTACTTC.